These 17 T cell receptor beta chains were sequenced from one sample in a study of blood T cell repertoires in COVID-19. Profiled with immunoSEQ multiplex PCR; TCRdb holds only in-frame clones, not every one. The sample consists of about 69,000 clones, roughly 87% of them appearing once. The sample comprised peripheral blood. The receptors come from a man older than 75 with acute or convalescent COVID-19.

This chain uses TRBV30 with TRBJ1-5, with D possibly matching TRBD1 (5 bases). CDR1 and CDR2 from the germline V gene are GTSNPN and SVGIG (reference sequence). Trimming stripped 0 bases from V and 3 bases from J, with 15 bases between. This CDR3 is built from 16 residues. CDR3 sequence: CAWSVRGTPTNQPQHF. Written as DNA, the CDR3 is TGTGCCTGGAGTGTACGGGGGACCCCGACCAATCAGCCCCAGCATTTT.

The chain links TRBV6-5 to TRBJ1-1; D is possibly TRBD1 (6 bases). This CDR3 is 15 amino acids long. V dropped 6 bases and J dropped 5 bases, with 19 bases sitting between them. Germline CDR1 is MNHEY and CDR2 is SVGAGI. The CDR3 region has the DNA TGTGCCAGCAGCCGCGGGAGCGGGAGGGGGACTGAAGCTTTCTTT. Encoded protein: CASSRGSGRGTEAFF.

J is TRBJ2-7 and V is TRBV2, with TRBD1 matching 8 bases. Germline V CDR1 and CDR2: SNHLY, FYNNEI. V lost 7 bases, J lost 5 bases, and 13 bases stayed unmatched. This CDR3 comprises 15 residues. CDR3 in amino acids: CASNPNGQGPNEQYF. The CDR3 DNA reads TGTGCCAGCAATCCGAATGGACAGGGTCCCAACGAGCAGTACTTC.

The rearrangement uses TRBV28 and TRBJ1-1; tentatively, D is TRBD1 (6 bases). Germline CDR1 and CDR2: MDHEN and SYDVKM. This CDR3 contains 13 residues. V was trimmed by 10 bases and J by 4 bases, leaving 16 bases between them. CDR3 loop: CAIRSGTSTEAFF. CDR3 nucleotides: TGTGCCATACGATCCGGGACATCCACTGAAGCTTTCTTT.

This chain links TRBV19 with TRBJ1-1; D is unclear. Germline CDR1 reads LNHDA; CDR2 reads SQIVND (reference sequence). V shed 6 bases and J shed 0 bases, with 8 bases lying between them. This CDR3 comprises 13 residues. CDR3 bases: TGTGCCAGTAGCCCCGCGATGAACACTGAAGCTTTCTTT. Translating gives CASSPAMNTEAFF.

The chain employs TRBV19 and TRBJ1-4, with a possible D match to TRBD1 (5 bases). The CDR3 is 13 residues long. The V end lost 4 bases, the J end lost 4 bases, and 7 bases lay between the germline ends. The germline gives CDR1 LNHDA, CDR2 SQIVND (reference sequence). CDR3 nucleotide sequence: TGTGCCAGTAGTAATCAGGGTAATGAAAAACTGTTTTTT. This sequence encodes CASSNQGNEKLFF.

The chain carries TRBV3-1 (or the pseudogene TRBV3-2) and TRBJ1-6; TRBD1 matches at 12 bases. Germline CDR1 LGHDT, CDR2 YNNKEL (reference sequence). The CDR3 sequence is 15 residues long. Trimming removed 3 bases from V and 14 bases from J; junction bases left unmatched: 8. CDR3 protein: CASSQGQGARGALHF. DNA of the CDR3: TGTGCCAGCAGCCAGGGACAGGGGGCCCGCGGGGCCCTCCACTTT.

The rearrangement joins TRBV10-2 to TRBJ2-7; tentatively, D is TRBD2 (7 bases). Germline V gives CDR1 WSHSY, CDR2 SAAADI. The CDR3 has 13 residues. With 9 bases removed from V and 6 bases from J, the gap between germline ends came to 18 bases. The CDR3 region is CASHTGTGGEQYF. CDR3 nucleotide sequence: TGCGCCAGTCATACAGGGACGGGGGGCGAGCAGTACTTC.

This clone came up once. The chain carries TRBV18 and TRBJ2-7; D may be TRBD1 (5 bases). Germline values: CDR1 KGHSH, CDR2 LQKENI. The CDR3 spans 14 residues. The V end lost 5 bases, the J end lost 0 bases, and 11 bases lay between the germline ends. As DNA, the CDR3 is TGTGCCAGCTCAGCCTGGACACTCTCCTACGAGCAGTACTTC. Translation: CASSAWTLSYEQYF.

This chain joins TRBV27 and TRBJ2-4, with 13 bases identical to TRBD2. CDR1 and CDR2 from the germline V gene are MNHEY and SMNVEV (reference sequence). Trimming removed 8 bases from V and 1 base from J; junction bases left unmatched: 17. The length of the CDR3 is 20 residues. CDR3: CASAVGLAGLGGSAKNIQYF. Written as DNA, the CDR3 is TGTGCCAGCGCCGTGGGACTAGCGGGACTCGGTGGATCGGCCAAAAACATTCAGTACTTC.

The V and J genes are TRBV2 and TRBJ1-2, with D unclear. The CDR3 is made up of 13 amino acids. Germline assignment: CDR1 SNHLY and CDR2 FYNNEI. V was pared by 4 bases and J by 0 bases, with 6 bases between. CDR3 nucleotide sequence: TGTGCCAGCAGTGGGTCAGCTAACTATGGCTACACCTTC. Amino acids: CASSGSANYGYTF.

The V and J genes are TRBV12-3 or TRBV12-4 and TRBJ2-3; no definite D call. V was trimmed by 7 bases and J by 6 bases, leaving 8 bases between them. The CDR3 totals 11 residues. As DNA, the CDR3 is TGTGCCAGCACCCGCGGCGATACGCAGTATTTT. Its translation is CASTRGDTQYF.

This clone was counted only a few times. This chain uses TRBV18 with TRBJ1-5; 7 bases are a match to TRBD1. The junction had 8 bases not matched to a gene; V was cut back by 2 bases and J by 1 base. The CDR3 has 17 amino acids. The germline V gene has CDR1 KGHSH and CDR2 LQKENI. CDR3 DNA sequence: TGTGCCAGCTCACCAGAAAGGGGGCCAGGGAGCAATCAGCCCCAGCATTTT. Amino acid sequence: CASSPERGPGSNQPQHF.

The chain joins TRBV27 to TRBJ2-7; D not resolved. V was trimmed by 2 bases and J by 4 bases, leaving 12 bases between them. Germline V CDR1 and CDR2: MNHEY, SMNVEV (reference sequence). The CDR3 is 14 residues long. The CDR3 region has the DNA TGTGCCAGCAGTTTACCCCGTACTACATACGAGCAGTACTTC. Residues: CASSLPRTTYEQYF.

This chain links TRBV7-2 with TRBJ2-7, with D unclear. The germline gives CDR1 SGHTA, CDR2 FQGNSA. V lost 4 bases and J lost 4, with 5 bases in between. The CDR3 runs 11 residues. The DNA for the CDR3 is TGTGCCAGCAGCTCCTATTACGAGCAGTACTTC. Translating it yields CASSSYYEQYF.

The chain joins TRBV3-1 (or the pseudogene TRBV3-2) to TRBJ1-4; TRBD1 agrees at 10 bases. Germline assignment: CDR1 LGHDT and CDR2 YNNKEL (reference sequence). Trimming cost V 1 base and J 3 bases; bases outside gene matches: 2. This CDR3 has 16 residues. In DNA, the CDR3 is TGTGCCAGCAGCCAAGGGACAGGGGGAGCTAATGAAAAACTGTTTTTT. This sequence encodes CASSQGTGGANEKLFF.

The V gene is TRBV18, the J gene TRBJ1-5, with 9 bases that match TRBD1. V lost 6 bases, J lost 7 bases, and 4 bases stayed unmatched. CDR1 is KGHSH, CDR2 LQKENI, per germline. This CDR3 has 13 residues. CDR3 sequence (DNA): TGTGCCAGCTCCGGGACAGGGAACCAGCCCCAGCATTTT. Its translation is CASSGTGNQPQHF.